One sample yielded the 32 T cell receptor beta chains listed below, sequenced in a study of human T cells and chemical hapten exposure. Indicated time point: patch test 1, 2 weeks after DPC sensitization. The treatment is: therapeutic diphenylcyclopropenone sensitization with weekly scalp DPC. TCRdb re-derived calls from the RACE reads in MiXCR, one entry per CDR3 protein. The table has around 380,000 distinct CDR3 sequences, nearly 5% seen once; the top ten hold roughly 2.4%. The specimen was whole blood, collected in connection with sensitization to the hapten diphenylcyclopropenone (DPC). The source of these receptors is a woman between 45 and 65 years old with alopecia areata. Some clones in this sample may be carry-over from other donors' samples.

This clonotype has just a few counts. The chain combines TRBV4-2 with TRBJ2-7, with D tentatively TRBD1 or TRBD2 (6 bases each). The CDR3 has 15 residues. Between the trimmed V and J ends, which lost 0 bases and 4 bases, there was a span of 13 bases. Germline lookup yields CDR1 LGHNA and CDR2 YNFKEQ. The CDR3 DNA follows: TGTGCCAGCAGCCAAGATTTACGGGGGCTATACGAGCAGTACTTC. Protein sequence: CASSQDLRGLYEQYF.

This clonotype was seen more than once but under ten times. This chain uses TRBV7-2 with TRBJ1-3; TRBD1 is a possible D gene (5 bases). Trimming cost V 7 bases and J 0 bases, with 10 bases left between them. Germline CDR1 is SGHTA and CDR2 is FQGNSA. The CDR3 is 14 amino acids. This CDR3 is CASKRDASGNTIYF. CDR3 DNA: TGTGCCAGCAAGCGGGACGCCTCTGGAAACACCATATATTTT.

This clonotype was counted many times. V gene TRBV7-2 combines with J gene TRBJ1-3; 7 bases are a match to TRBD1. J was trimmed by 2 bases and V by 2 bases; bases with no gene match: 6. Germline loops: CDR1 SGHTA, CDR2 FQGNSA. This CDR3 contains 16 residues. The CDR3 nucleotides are TGTGCCAGCAGCTTATTGGGAGGGACAGCTGGAAACACCATATATTTT. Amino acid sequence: CASSLLGGTAGNTIYF. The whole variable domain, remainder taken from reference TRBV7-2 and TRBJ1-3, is GAGVSQSPSNKVTEKGKDVELRCDPISGHTALYWYRQSLGQGLEFLIYFQGNSAPDKSGLPSDRFSAERTGGSVSTLTIQRTQQEDSAVYLCASSLLGGTAGNTIYFGEGSWLTVV.

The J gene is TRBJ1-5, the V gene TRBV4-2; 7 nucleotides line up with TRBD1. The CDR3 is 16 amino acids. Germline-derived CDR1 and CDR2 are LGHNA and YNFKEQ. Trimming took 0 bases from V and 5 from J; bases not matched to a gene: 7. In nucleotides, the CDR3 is TGTGCCAGCAGCCAAGAAAAGGACAGGACTGATCAGCCCCAGCATTTT. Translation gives CASSQEKDRTDQPQHF.

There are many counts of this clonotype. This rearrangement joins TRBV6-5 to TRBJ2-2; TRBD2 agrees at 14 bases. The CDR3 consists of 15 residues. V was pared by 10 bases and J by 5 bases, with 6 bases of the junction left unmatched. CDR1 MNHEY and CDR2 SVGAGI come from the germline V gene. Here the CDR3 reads CATRTSGRWTGELFF. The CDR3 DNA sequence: TGTGCCACCCGGACTAGCGGGAGGTGGACCGGGGAGCTGTTTTTT.

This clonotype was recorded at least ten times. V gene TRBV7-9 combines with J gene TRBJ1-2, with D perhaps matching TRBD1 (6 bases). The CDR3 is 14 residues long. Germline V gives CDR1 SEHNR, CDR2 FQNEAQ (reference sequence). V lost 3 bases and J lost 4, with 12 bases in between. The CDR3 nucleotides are TGTGCCAGCAGCTTGCTGGACAGCCCCTATGGCTACACCTTC. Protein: CASSLLDSPYGYTF.

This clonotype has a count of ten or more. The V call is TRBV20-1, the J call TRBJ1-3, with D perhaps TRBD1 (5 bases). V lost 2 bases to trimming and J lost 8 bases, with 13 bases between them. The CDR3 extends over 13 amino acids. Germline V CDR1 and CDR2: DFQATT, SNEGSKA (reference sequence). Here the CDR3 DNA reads TGCAGTGCTAGAAGGGCGCAGGGCGACACCATATATTTT. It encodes CSARRAQGDTIYF.

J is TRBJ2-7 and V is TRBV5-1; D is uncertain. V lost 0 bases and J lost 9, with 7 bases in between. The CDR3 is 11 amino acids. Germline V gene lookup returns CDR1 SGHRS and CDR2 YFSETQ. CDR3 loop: CASSLDSRQYF. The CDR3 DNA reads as TGCGCCAGCAGCTTGGACTCCAGGCAGTACTTC.

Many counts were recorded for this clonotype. Written as DNA, the CDR3 is TGTGCCAGCAGGGGGACAGGAATGAACACTGAAGCTTTCTTT. It is translated as CASRGTGMNTEAFF. The chain links TRBV12-3 or TRBV12-4 to TRBJ1-1, with TRBD1 identical over 8 bases. After removal of 6 bases from V and 0 bases from J, the junction contained 3 bases not matched to a gene. This CDR3 is built from 14 residues.

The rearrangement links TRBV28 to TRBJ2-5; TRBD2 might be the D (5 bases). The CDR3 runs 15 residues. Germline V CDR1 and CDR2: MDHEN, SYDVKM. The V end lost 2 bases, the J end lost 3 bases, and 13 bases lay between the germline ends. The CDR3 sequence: CASSLPPVGEETQYF. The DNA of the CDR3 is TGTGCCAGCAGTTTACCGCCCGTCGGGGAAGAGACCCAGTACTTC.

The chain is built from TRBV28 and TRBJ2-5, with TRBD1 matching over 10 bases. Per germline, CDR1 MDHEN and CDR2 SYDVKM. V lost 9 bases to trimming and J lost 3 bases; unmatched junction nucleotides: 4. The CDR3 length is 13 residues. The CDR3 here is CASKTGGEETQYF. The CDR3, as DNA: TGTGCCAGTAAGACAGGGGGCGAAGAGACCCAGTACTTC.

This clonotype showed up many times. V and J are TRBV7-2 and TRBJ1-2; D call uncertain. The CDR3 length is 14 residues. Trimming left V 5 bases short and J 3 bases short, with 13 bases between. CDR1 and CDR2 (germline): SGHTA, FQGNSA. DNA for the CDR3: TGTGCCAGCAGCCGGCCCGGGAGTTACTATGGCTACACCTTC. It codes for CASSRPGSYYGYTF.

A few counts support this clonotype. This chain's CDR3 is CSYRTDSNQPQHF. Written as DNA, the CDR3 is TGCAGCTACCGGACGGATAGCAATCAGCCCCAGCATTTT. J is TRBJ1-5 and V is TRBV29-1; the D is unclear. The V and J ends lost 8 bases and 0 bases respectively, with 11 bases between them. Germline V gene lookup returns CDR1 SQVTM and CDR2 ANQGSEA. This CDR3 has 13 residues.

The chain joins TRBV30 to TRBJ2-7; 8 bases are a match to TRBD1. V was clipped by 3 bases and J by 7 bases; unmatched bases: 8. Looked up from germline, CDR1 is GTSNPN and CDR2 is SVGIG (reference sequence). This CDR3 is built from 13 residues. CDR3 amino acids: CAWRGQGSREQYF. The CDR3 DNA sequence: TGTGCCTGGAGAGGACAGGGCTCACGGGAGCAGTACTTC.

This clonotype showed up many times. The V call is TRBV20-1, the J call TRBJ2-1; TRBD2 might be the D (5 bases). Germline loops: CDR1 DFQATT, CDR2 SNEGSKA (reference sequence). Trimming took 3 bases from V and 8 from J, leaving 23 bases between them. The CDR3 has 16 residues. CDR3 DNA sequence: TGCAGTGCTAGCGGGATAAGCGGAAGGATAGACGATGAGCAGTTCTTC. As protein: CSASGISGRIDDEQFF.

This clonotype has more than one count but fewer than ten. DNA for the CDR3: TGCAGTGCTGCGGGACTAGGGGGAGCAGATACGCAGTATTTT. This translates into CSAAGLGGADTQYF. The V and J genes are TRBV20-1 and TRBJ2-3; TRBD2 agrees at 8 bases. After removal of 5 bases from V and 4 bases from J, the junction contained 8 bases not matched to a gene. This CDR3 region has 14 residues. The germline CDR1 and CDR2 sequences are DFQATT and SNEGSKA (reference sequence).

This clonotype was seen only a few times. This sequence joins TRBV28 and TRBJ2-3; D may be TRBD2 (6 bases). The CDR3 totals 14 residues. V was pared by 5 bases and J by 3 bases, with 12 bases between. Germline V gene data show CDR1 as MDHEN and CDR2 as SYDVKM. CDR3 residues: CASSPRGNTDTQYF. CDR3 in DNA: TGTGCCAGCAGTCCCCGGGGGAATACAGATACGCAGTATTTT.

This CDR3 reads CASSLWAEEQYF. The CDR3 DNA reads as TGTGCCAGCAGCTTATGGGCGGAGGAGCAGTACTTC. The chain uses TRBV7-9 and TRBJ2-7; D is unclear. Trimming removed 2 bases from V and 7 bases from J, with 9 bases in between. From germline, CDR1 is SEHNR and CDR2 FQNEAQ (reference sequence). There are 12 residues in the CDR3.

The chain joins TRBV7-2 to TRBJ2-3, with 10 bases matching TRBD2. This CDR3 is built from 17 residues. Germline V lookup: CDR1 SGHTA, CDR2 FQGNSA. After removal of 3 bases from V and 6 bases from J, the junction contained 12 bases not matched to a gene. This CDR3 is CASSFPSGGSGRDTQYF. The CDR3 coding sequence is TGTGCCAGCAGCTTCCCTAGCGGGGGCTCGGGGAGGGATACGCAGTATTTT.

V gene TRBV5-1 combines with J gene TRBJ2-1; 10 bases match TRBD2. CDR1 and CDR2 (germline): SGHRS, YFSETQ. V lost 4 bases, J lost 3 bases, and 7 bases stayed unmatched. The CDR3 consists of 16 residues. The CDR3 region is CASSPEAGGFYNEQFF. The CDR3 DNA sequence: TGCGCCAGCAGCCCGGAAGCGGGGGGGTTCTACAATGAGCAGTTCTTC. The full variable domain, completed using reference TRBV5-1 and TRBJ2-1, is KAGVTQTPRYLIKTRGQQVTLSCSPISGHRSVSWYQQTPGQGLQFLFEYFSETQRNKGNFPGRFSGRQFSNSRSEMNVSTLELGDSALYLCASSPEAGGFYNEQFFGPGTRLTVL.

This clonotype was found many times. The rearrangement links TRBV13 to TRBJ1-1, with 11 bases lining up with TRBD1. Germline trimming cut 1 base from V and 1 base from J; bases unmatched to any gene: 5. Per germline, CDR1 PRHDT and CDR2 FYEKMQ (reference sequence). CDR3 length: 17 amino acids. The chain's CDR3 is CASSLEGQGARNTEAFF. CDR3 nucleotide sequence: TGTGCCAGCAGCTTAGAAGGACAGGGGGCGAGGAACACTGAAGCTTTCTTT.

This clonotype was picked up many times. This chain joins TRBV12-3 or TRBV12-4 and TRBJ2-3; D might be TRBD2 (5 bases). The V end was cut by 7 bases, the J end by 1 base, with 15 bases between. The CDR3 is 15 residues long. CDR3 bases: TGTGCCAGCATCAATACAGCGGAACGCACAGATACGCAGTATTTT. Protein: CASINTAERTDTQYF.

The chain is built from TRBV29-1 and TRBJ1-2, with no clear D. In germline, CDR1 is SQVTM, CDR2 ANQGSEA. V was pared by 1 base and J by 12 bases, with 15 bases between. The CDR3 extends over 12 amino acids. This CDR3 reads CSVEGERYQDTF. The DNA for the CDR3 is TGCAGCGTTGAAGGCGAAAGGTATCAAGACACCTTC.

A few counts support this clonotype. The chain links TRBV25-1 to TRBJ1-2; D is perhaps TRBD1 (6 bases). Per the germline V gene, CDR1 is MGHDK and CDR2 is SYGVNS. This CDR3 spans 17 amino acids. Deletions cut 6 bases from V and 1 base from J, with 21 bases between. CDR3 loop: CASRDRRTGTGNYGYTF. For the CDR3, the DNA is TGTGCCAGCAGGGATCGCCGAACAGGGACTGGTAACTATGGCTACACCTTC.

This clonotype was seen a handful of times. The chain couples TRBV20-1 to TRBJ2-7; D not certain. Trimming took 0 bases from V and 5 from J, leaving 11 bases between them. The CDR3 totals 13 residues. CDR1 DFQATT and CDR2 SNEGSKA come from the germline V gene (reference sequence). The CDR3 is CSARESAKHEQYF. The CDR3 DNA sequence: TGCAGTGCTAGAGAGTCTGCGAAGCACGAGCAGTACTTC.

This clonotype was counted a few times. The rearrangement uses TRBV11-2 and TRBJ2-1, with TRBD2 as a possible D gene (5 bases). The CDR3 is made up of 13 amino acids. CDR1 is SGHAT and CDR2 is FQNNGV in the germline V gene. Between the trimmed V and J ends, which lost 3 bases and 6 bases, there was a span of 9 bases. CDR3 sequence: CASSLGETNEQFF. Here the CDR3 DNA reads TGTGCCAGCAGCTTGGGAGAGACCAATGAGCAGTTCTTC. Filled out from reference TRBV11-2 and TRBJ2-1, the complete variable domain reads EAGVAQSPRYKIIEKRQSVAFWCNPISGHATLYWYQQILGQGPKLLIQFQNNGVVDDSQLPKDRFSAERLKGVDSTLKIQPAKLEDSAVYLCASSLGETNEQFFGPGTRLTVL.

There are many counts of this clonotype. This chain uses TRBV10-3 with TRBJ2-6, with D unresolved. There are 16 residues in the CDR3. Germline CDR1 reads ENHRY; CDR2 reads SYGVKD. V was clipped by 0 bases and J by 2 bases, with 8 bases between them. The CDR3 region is CAISESWSTGANVLTF. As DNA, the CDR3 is TGTGCCATCAGTGAGTCGTGGTCGACTGGGGCCAACGTCCTGACTTTC.

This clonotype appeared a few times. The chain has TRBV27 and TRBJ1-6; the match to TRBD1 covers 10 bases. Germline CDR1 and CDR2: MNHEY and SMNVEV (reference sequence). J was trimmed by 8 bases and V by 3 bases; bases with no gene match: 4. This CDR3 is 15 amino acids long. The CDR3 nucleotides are TGTGCCAGCAGTTTGGGACAGGGGCAAGATTCACCCCTCCACTTT. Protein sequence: CASSLGQGQDSPLHF.

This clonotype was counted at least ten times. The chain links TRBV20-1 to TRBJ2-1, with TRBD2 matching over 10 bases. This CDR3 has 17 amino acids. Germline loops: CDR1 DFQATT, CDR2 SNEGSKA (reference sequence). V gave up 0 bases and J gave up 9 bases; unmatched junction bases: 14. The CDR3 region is CSARDPSGGTRSAEQFF. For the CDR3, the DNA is TGCAGTGCTAGAGATCCTAGCGGGGGTACACGGTCCGCTGAGCAGTTCTTC.

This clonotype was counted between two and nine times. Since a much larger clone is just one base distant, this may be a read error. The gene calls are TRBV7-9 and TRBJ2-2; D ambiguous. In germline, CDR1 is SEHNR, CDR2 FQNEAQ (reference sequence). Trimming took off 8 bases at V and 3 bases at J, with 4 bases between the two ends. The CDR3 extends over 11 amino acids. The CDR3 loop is CASGYTGELFF. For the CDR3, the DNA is TGTGCCAGCGGTTACACCGGGGAGCTGTTTTTT.

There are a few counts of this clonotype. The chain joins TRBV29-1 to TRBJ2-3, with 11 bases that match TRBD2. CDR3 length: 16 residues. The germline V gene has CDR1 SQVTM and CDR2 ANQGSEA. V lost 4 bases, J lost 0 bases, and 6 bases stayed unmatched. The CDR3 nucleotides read TGCAGCGTTGCGGGACTAGCGGCGACAAGCACAGATACGCAGTATTTT. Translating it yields CSVAGLAATSTDTQYF.

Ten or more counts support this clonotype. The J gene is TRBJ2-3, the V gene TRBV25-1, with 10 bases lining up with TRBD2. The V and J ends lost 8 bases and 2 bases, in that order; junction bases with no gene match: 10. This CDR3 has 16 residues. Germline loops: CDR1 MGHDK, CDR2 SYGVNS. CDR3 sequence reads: CASGESLAGATDTQYF. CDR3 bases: TGTGCCAGCGGAGAGTCCCTAGCGGGGGCCACAGATACGCAGTATTTT. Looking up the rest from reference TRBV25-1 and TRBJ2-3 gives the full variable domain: EADIYQTPRYLVIGTGKKITLECSQTMGHDKMYWYQQDPGMELHLIHYSYGVNSTEKGDLSSESTVSRIRTEHFPLTLESARPSHTSQYLCASGESLAGATDTQYFGPGTRLTVL.